This is a list of T cell receptor beta chains from one sample in a study of graft-versus-host responses after intestinal transplantation. TCRdb's table, derived via immunoSEQ multiplex PCR, lists solely in-frame clones and lacks some. The sample gives around 89,000 clones, around 90% of which show up once; about 0.4% is in the top ten. No antigen has been assigned to these receptors. The source material was unstimulated CD8+ T cells sorted from spleen or lymph node cells, sampled before transplant. The source of these receptors is a human donor who was the organ donor for an intestinal transplant. Each CDR3 is given with its conserved first and last residue. D genes are given only for firm matches. Expanded clones are given a class, and other clones once, few, many or no size at all.

CDR3aa: CASSYSAGGDYEQYF
CDR3nt: TGTGCCAGCAGCTACTCGGCGGGCGGGGACTACGAGCAGTACTTC
v_gene: TRBV7-6
j_gene: TRBJ2-7
abundance: .
d_gene: .

CDR3aa: CASSDPLDTQYF
CDR3nt: TGTGCCAGCAGTGATCCCCTGGATACGCAGTATTTT
v_gene: TRBV2
j_gene: TRBJ2-3
abundance: .
d_gene: .

CDR3aa: CASSTAGNWEQFF
CDR3nt: TGTGCCAGTAGTACCGCAGGGAACTGGGAGCAGTTCTTC
v_gene: TRBV19
j_gene: TRBJ2-1
abundance: .
d_gene: .

CDR3aa: CSAWGGRTSGGVGYEQYF
CDR3nt: TGCAGCGCCTGGGGGGGGAGGACTAGCGGGGGAGTAGGCTACGAGCAGTACTTC
v_gene: TRBV29-1
j_gene: TRBJ2-7
abundance: .
d_gene: TRBD2

CDR3aa: CASSQRQGSTGELFF
CDR3nt: TGCGCCAGCAGCCAACGACAGGGTAGCACCGGGGAGCTGTTTTTT
v_gene: TRBV5-1
j_gene: TRBJ2-2
abundance: .
d_gene: TRBD1

CDR3aa: CASSPSRDRVEIIFNEQFF
CDR3nt: TGTGCCAGCAGCCCGTCCCGGGACAGGGTCGAAATCATTTTCAATGAGCAGTTCTTC
v_gene: TRBV7-8
j_gene: TRBJ2-1
abundance: .
d_gene: TRBD1

CDR3aa: CASSVGGASTDTQYF
CDR3nt: TGTGCCAGCAGCGTAGGCGGGGCAAGCACAGATACGCAGTATTTT
v_gene: TRBV9
j_gene: TRBJ2-3
abundance: .
d_gene: .

CDR3aa: CASSFRSEQFF
CDR3nt: TGTGCCAGCAGTTTCCGTAGTGAGCAGTTCTTC
v_gene: TRBV27
j_gene: TRBJ2-1
abundance: once
d_gene: .

CDR3aa: CASSVGQGSRELFF
CDR3nt: TGTGCCAGCAGCGTCGGACAGGGGAGTAGGGAGCTGTTTTTT
v_gene: TRBV9
j_gene: TRBJ2-2
abundance: once
d_gene: TRBD1

CDR3aa: CASSYSVDYGYTF
CDR3nt: TGTGCCAGCAGCTACAGTGTAGACTATGGCTACACCTTC
v_gene: TRBV27
j_gene: TRBJ1-2
abundance: .
d_gene: .

CDR3aa: CASSGQGVYEQYF
CDR3nt: TGTGCCAGCAGCGGACAGGGGGTCTACGAGCAGTACTTC
v_gene: TRBV27
j_gene: TRBJ2-7
abundance: .
d_gene: TRBD1